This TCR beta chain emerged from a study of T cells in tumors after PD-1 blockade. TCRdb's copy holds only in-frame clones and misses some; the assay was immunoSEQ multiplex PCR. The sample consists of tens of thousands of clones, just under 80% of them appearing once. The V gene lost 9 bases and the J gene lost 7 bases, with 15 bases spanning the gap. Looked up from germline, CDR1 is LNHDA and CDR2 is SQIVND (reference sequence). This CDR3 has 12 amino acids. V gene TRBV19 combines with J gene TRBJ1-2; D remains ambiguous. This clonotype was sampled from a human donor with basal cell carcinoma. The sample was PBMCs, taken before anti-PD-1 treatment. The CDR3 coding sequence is TGTGCCAGCTCCTCCTCGCTTTCTGGCTACACCTTC. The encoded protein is CASSSSLSGYTF.